This T cell receptor beta chain appears in the sequencing data of a study of T cell responses to AZD1222 COVID-19 vaccine. Sequencing was performed with immunoSEQ multiplex PCR; in TCRdb, only in-frame clones are kept and a portion is missing. The sample lists over 150,000 clones, roughly 89% occurring once. The receptor's source is an adult who received the AZD1222 COVID-19 vaccine. Specimen: peripheral blood, collected 28 days after the second AZD1222 dose.

This CDR3 is CASTESGGALYNEQFF. The CDR3 bases are TGTGCCAGCACCGAGAGCGGGGGGGCGTTGTACAATGAGCAGTTCTTC. The V and J genes are TRBV6-8 and TRBJ2-1; the match to TRBD2 covers 10 bases. The germline V gene has CDR1 MNHGY and CDR2 SAAAGT. This CDR3 has 16 residues. Unmatched junction bases numbered 10, after V lost 7 bases and J lost 4 bases.